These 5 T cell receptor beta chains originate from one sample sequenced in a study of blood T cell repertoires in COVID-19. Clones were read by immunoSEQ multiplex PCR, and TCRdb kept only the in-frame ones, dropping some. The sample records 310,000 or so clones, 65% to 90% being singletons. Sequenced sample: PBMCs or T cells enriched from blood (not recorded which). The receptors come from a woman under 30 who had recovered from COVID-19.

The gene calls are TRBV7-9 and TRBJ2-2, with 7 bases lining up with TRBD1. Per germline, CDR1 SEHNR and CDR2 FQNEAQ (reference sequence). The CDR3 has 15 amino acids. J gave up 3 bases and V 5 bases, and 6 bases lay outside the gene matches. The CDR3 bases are TGTGCCAGCAGCATCCAGGGGGTCGACACCGGGGAGCTGTTTTTT. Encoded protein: CASSIQGVDTGELFF.

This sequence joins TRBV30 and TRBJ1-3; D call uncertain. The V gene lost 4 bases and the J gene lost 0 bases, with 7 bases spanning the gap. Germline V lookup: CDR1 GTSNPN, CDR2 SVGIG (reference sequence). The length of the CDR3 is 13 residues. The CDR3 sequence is CAWNQFSGNTIYF. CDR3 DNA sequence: TGTGCCTGGAATCAATTCTCTGGAAACACCATATATTTT.

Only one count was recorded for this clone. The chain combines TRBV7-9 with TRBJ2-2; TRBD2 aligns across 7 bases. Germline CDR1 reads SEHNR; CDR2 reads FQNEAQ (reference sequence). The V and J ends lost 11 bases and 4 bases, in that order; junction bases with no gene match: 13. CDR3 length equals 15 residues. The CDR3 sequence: CAVIGGGVSTGELFF. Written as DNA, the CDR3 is TGTGCCGTAATTGGCGGGGGAGTGAGCACCGGGGAGCTGTTTTTT.

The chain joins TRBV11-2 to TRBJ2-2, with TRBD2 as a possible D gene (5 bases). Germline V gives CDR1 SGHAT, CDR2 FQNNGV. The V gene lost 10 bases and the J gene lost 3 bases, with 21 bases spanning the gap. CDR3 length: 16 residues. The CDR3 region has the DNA TGTGCCACACTAGGGTGGGGAGTTTCGTACACCGGGGAGCTGTTTTTT. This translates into CATLGWGVSYTGELFF.

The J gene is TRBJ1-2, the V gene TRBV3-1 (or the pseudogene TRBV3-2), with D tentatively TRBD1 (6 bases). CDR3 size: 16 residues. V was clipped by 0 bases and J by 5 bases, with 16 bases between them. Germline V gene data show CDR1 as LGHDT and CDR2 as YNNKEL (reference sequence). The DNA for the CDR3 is TGTGCCAGCAGCCAAGATATGATGGGACACTTGTATGGCTACACCTTC. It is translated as CASSQDMMGHLYGYTF.